Listed below are T cell receptor beta chains from one sample, sequenced in a study of T cell responses to AZD1222 COVID-19 vaccine. The protocol was immunoSEQ multiplex PCR, while the TCRdb copy is restricted to in-frame clones and leaves out a portion. Of 90,000 to 110,000 clones in the sample, about 89% were seen once. The starting material was peripheral blood, obtained 28 days after the second AZD1222 dose. The receptors shown here come from an adult who received the AZD1222 COVID-19 vaccine. CDR3s include the opening cysteine and the closing phenylalanine or tryptophan. The D gene is left open where the match is weak. Expanded clones are given a class, and other clones once, few, many or no size at all.

TRBJ2-7	-	TRBD1	TRBV5-6	CASSALQGPRSYEQYF	TGTGCCAGCAGCGCCCTACAGGGGCCGCGCTCCTACGAGCAGTACTTC
TRBJ2-7	-	TRBD1	TRBV19	CASSPQGASFYEQYF	TGTGCCAGTAGTCCCCAGGGGGCCTCTTTCTACGAGCAGTACTTC
TRBJ1-4	-	-	TRBV6-5	CASSYGNKLFF	TGTGCCAGCAGTTATGGGAATAAACTGTTTTTT
TRBJ2-3	-	TRBD2	TRBV6-5	CASSYGGLATTDTQYF	TGTGCCAGCAGTTACGGGGGACTAGCGACCACAGATACGCAGTATTTT
TRBJ1-2	-	-	TRBV24-1	CATSDSGGYGYTF	TGTGCCACCAGTGACAGTGGTGGCTATGGCTACACCTTC
TRBJ2-2	-	TRBD2	TRBV7-8	CASSSGRSTGELFF	TGTGCCAGCAGCTCCGGGAGGAGCACCGGGGAGCTGTTTTTT
TRBJ1-6	-	-	TRBV25-1	CASRDLDNSPLHF	TGTGCCAGCAGGGACTTGGATAATTCACCCCTCCACTTT
TRBJ1-2	-	TRBD1	TRBV19	CASSIAGQGASYGYTF	TGTGCCAGTAGTATAGCCGGTCAGGGGGCAAGCTATGGCTACACCTTC
TRBJ2-7	-	-	TRBV7-9	CASSNPGHGNAAYEQYF	TGTGCCAGCAGCAACCCGGGACACGGGAATGCGGCCTACGAGCAGTACTTC
TRBJ2-5	-	-	TRBV12-2	CASRLVGGPGKETQYF	TGTGCAAGTCGCTTAGTGGGCGGGCCGGGGAAAGAGACCCAGTACTTC
TRBJ2-1	few	-	TRBV11-3	CASSLEQGGLGNEQFF	TGTGCCAGCAGCTTAGAACAGGGGGGGTTAGGCAATGAGCAGTTCTTC
TRBJ1-1	once	-	TRBV7-2	CASSLGGRPREAFF	TGTGCCAGCAGCTTAGGTGGACGCCCTAGGGAAGCTTTCTTT
TRBJ2-4	-	-	TRBV19	CASSIEAGLKNIQYF	TGTGCCAGTAGTATTGAGGCAGGGTTAAAAAACATTCAGTACTTC
TRBJ2-5	-	TRBD2	TRBV11-2	CASSKGLAGAQETQYF	TGTGCCAGCAGCAAGGGACTAGCGGGGGCACAAGAGACCCAGTACTTC
TRBJ1-4	-	-	TRBV5-5	CASSSGQVIEKLFF	TGTGCCAGCAGTTCAGGGCAAGTAATAGAAAAACTGTTTTTT
TRBJ1-1	-	TRBD1	TRBV6-5	CASSYLQTGEHTEAFF	TGTGCCAGCAGTTACCTGCAGACAGGGGAGCACACTGAAGCTTTCTTT
TRBJ2-1	-	TRBD2	TRBV15	CATSRDFLAGNNEQFF	TGTGCCACCAGCAGAGATTTCCTAGCGGGGAACAATGAGCAGTTCTTC
TRBJ2-5	-	-	TRBV19	CASRPNTGLETQYF	TGTGCCAGTAGACCAAATACGGGTTTGGAGACCCAGTACTTC
TRBJ1-2	-	-	TRBV18	CASSRDGNYGYTF	TGTGCCAGCTCACGGGACGGGAACTATGGCTACACCTTC
TRBJ2-1	-	-	TRBV21-1	CASSSSRSEPNEQFF	TGTGCCAGCAGCTCCAGTAGAAGCGAACCCAATGAGCAGTTCTTC
TRBJ2-1	-	-	TRBV27	CASSFALLDNEQFF	TGTGCCAGCAGTTTCGCTCTGCTGGACAATGAGCAGTTCTTC
TRBJ1-5	-	-	TRBV2	CASRERGNNQPQHF	TGTGCCAGCAGGGAACGAGGGAACAATCAGCCCCAGCATTTT
TRBJ2-7	-	TRBD2	TRBV24-1	CATSDPSGSSYEQYF	TGTGCCACCAGTGACCCAAGCGGGAGCTCCTACGAGCAGTACTTC
TRBJ2-1	-	-	TRBV6-5	CASGWTGVNEQFF	TGTGCCAGCGGCTGGACCGGGGTGAATGAGCAGTTCTTC
TRBJ1-2	-	-	TRBV12-1	CASSLGQSPSYGYTF	TGTGCCAGCAGCTTGGGACAGAGCCCTTCCTATGGCTACACCTTC
TRBJ2-3	once	-	TRBV12-3/TRBV12-4	CASSPDMDDTQYF	TGTGCCAGCAGTCCCGATATGGACGATACGCAGTATTTT
TRBJ2-7	-	-	TRBV7-3	CASSPSDADNEQYF	TGTGCCAGCAGCCCCTCCGACGCCGACAACGAGCAGTACTTC
TRBJ2-2	-	TRBD1	TRBV19	CASINRQGARGELFF	TGTGCCAGTATTAATAGACAGGGGGCGCGAGGGGAGCTGTTTTTT
TRBJ1-1	-	-	TRBV5-4	CASSLGRRLGTEAFF	TGTGCCAGCAGCTTGGGGAGGCGACTGGGCACTGAAGCTTTCTTT
TRBJ2-1	-	-	TRBV13	CASTLNVEGNEQFF	TGTGCCAGCACCCTAAACGTCGAGGGAAATGAGCAGTTCTTC
TRBJ2-7	-	-	TRBV10-3	CAISEAGRRAQDEQYF	TGTGCCATCAGTGAGGCAGGGCGGAGGGCCCAGGACGAGCAGTACTTC
TRBJ2-4	-	-	TRBV7-8	CASSFGGPLAKNIQYF	TGTGCCAGCAGCTTCGGGGGGCCCTTAGCCAAAAACATTCAGTACTTC
TRBJ2-1	-	TRBD2	TRBV11-3	CASSSGHGLAGPYNEQFF	TGTGCCAGCAGCTCCGGGCACGGACTAGCGGGACCCTACAATGAGCAGTTCTTC
TRBJ1-3	-	TRBD1	TRBV27	CASSSTGIGNTIYF	TGTGCCAGCAGTTCGACAGGGATAGGAAACACCATATATTTT
TRBJ2-7	-	-	TRBV24-1	CATSDLWTGPPSIRFLQYF	TGTGCCACCAGTGATTTGTGGACGGGACCTCCTTCCATCCGGTTCTTGCAGTACTTC
TRBJ1-1	-	-	TRBV28	CASSPPLGTEAFF	TGTGCCAGCAGCCCACCGCTAGGAACTGAAGCTTTCTTT
TRBJ1-1	-	-	TRBV7-2	CASSLEVQGRAFF	TGTGCCAGCAGCTTAGAAGTACAGGGTCGGGCTTTCTTT
TRBJ1-4	-	-	TRBV5-4	CASSLDSLNEKLFF	TGTGCCAGCAGCTTGGACAGCTTGAATGAAAAACTGTTTTTT
TRBJ1-3	-	-	TRBV21-1	CASSPQGSPGNTIYF	TGTGCCAGCAGCCCCCAGGGGTCCCCTGGAAACACCATATATTTT
TRBJ1-5	once	-	TRBV2	CASSDRSNQPQHF	TGTGCCAGCAGTGACAGGAGCAATCAGCCCCAGCATTTT
TRBJ1-3	-	-	TRBV29-1	CSVRVLQTIYF	TGCAGCGTCAGGGTATTACAGACCATATATTTT
TRBJ1-2	-	-	TRBV9	CASSVPGSNYGYTF	TGTGCCAGCAGCGTACCGGGGTCTAACTATGGCTACACCTTC
TRBJ1-3	-	-	TRBV7-2	CASSPEGGWVRNTIYF	TGTGCCAGCAGCCCAGAAGGGGGGTGGGTTAGAAACACCATATATTTT
TRBJ1-3	-	-	TRBV4-2	CASSQGHGNTIYF	TGTGCCAGCAGCCAAGGTCACGGAAACACCATATATTTT
TRBJ2-2	-	-	TRBV9	CASSVGLVNTGELFF	TGTGCCAGCAGCGTAGGTCTAGTGAACACCGGGGAGCTGTTTTTT